This TCR beta chain came from a study of OX40 agonist ivuxolimab in advanced cancers. Study context: Subjects had a mean age of around 60 years, with a range of roughly 20 to 79; around 84% were male.

Some clones are missing from TCRdb's copy, which holds only in-frame ones; the method was immunoSEQ multiplex PCR. The sample has about 100,000 clones; around 91% are singletons. Germline V gene lookup returns CDR1 LNHDA and CDR2 SQIVND (reference sequence). The CDR3 runs 15 residues. The V and J ends lost 6 bases and 6 bases respectively, with 18 bases between them. The sequences come from CD4+ or CD8+ T cells sorted from blood, collected in a trial of the OX40 agonist ivuxolimab. The genes are TRBV19 and TRBJ2-1; the D gene is possibly TRBD2 (5 bases). This sequence was found in an adult with an advanced solid tumor such as melanoma, head and neck, liver or kidney cancer. The CDR3 bases are TGTGCCAGTAGCCGCGGGCACATCGTGGGCAATGAGCAGTTCTTC. Protein: CASSRGHIVGNEQFF.